A selection of T cell receptor beta chains follows, all from one sample in a study of T cell responses to AZD1222 COVID-19 vaccine. Some clones are missing from TCRdb's copy, which holds only in-frame ones; the method was immunoSEQ multiplex PCR. In the table there are 150,000 or so clones, approximately 90% of which are singletons. The source material was peripheral blood, sampled 28 days after the second AZD1222 dose. These receptors were collected from an adult who received the AZD1222 COVID-19 vaccine. The conserved cysteine and the conserved F or W are not part of the CDR3 here. The order of the fields is J gene, V gene, D gene, CDR3 protein. D genes are given only for firm matches.

>TRBJ1-1|TRBV28|NA
ASSGHPNTEAF
>TRBJ2-1|TRBV7-8|TRBD1
ASSTRQGRTYNEQF
>TRBJ1-6|TRBV9|NA
ASSVDQGNNSPLH
>TRBJ2-7|TRBV6-2/TRBV6-3|TRBD2
ASSRTSGRAGEQY
>TRBJ2-3|TRBV7-6|TRBD1
ASSLGQGSDTQY
>TRBJ1-2|TRBV28|TRBD1
ASRGQGEGYGYT
>TRBJ1-2|TRBV9|TRBD1
ASSVEGQGSGYGYT
>TRBJ2-2|TRBV4-3|NA
ASSPKSAGELF
>TRBJ2-1|TRBV3-1/TRBV3-2|TRBD2
ASSQENSGRVGSYNEQF
>TRBJ1-2|TRBV7-9|NA
ASSITGTAANYGYT
>TRBJ2-3|TRBV27|NA
ASSLAGQTLYRADTQY
>TRBJ2-5|TRBV5-1|TRBD1
ASSQGQGTGETQY
>TRBJ2-5|TRBV24-1|TRBD2
ATSASGGPKETQY
>TRBJ1-5|TRBV28|NA
ASSFRQLDQPQH
>TRBJ1-1|TRBV19|NA
ASSILRDTEAF
>TRBJ2-1|TRBV15|NA
ATSRDEWRLHEQF
>TRBJ1-2|TRBV9|NA
ASRQTNYGYT
>TRBJ2-3|TRBV9|TRBD1
ASSPSPGQVDTQY
>TRBJ2-7|TRBV20-1|NA
SAAGGYEQY
>TRBJ1-1|TRBV18|NA
ASSPRPVTEHKMNTEAF
>TRBJ1-2|TRBV18|TRBD1
ASSPRDRGANYGYT
>TRBJ1-2|TRBV5-4|TRBD1
ASSLPQGNYGYT
>TRBJ2-1|TRBV5-5|NA
ASSLEGSSYNEQF
>TRBJ1-2|TRBV19|NA
ASSINGGLDGYT
>TRBJ1-2|TRBV11-2|NA
ASSPRSGAHYGYT
>TRBJ1-5|TRBV2|NA
ASSAGPLDVVSQH
>TRBJ2-5|TRBV6-5|NA
ASGREIQETQY
>TRBJ1-4|TRBV30|NA
AWRPAGAEKLF
>TRBJ1-1|TRBV5-4|NA
ASSLGLRDVEAF
>TRBJ1-1|TRBV28|TRBD1
ASSLRQGAAEAF
>TRBJ2-1|TRBV30|TRBD2
AWSRGRANEQF
>TRBJ1-4|TRBV11-2|NA
ASSLREDEKLF
>TRBJ1-5|TRBV7-2|TRBD1
ASSSGQGAINQPQH
>TRBJ2-1|TRBV5-8|NA
ASSFLGPNEQF
>TRBJ1-5|TRBV10-3|TRBD1
AISALGTGVGQPQH
>TRBJ2-1|TRBV7-9|TRBD2
ASSLLAGDTYNEQF
>TRBJ2-1|TRBV6-5|NA
ASSYRQYNEQF
>TRBJ2-1|TRBV6-5|TRBD2
ASSPWGLAGGEQF
>TRBJ2-3|TRBV10-3|NA
AISEPRSDTQY
>TRBJ1-2|TRBV20-1|NA
SARAGGGYT
>TRBJ2-7|TRBV7-9|NA
ASSLHRDSYEQY
>TRBJ2-3|TRBV4-1|NA
ASSQGIAGTDTQY
>TRBJ2-3|TRBV5-1|NA
ASSLTGYSTDTQY
>TRBJ2-6|TRBV18|NA
ASSPMGQSGANVLT
>TRBJ1-5|TRBV6-4|NA
ASSDEQDQPQH
>TRBJ2-7|TRBV11-2|TRBD1
ASSLEGQGVSSYEQY
>TRBJ1-5|TRBV7-2|TRBD1
ASSPGQNQPQH
>TRBJ1-2|TRBV3-1/TRBV3-2|NA
ASSQGVGSWGYT
>TRBJ2-2|TRBV29-1|NA
SVPRDPNTGELF
>TRBJ1-2|TRBV4-1|NA
ASSLWGGRVEGYT
>TRBJ1-5|TRBV30|NA
AWSSPIRGQPQH
>TRBJ1-1|TRBV4-2|TRBD1
ASSQGGTGGNTEAF
>TRBJ2-7|TRBV20-1|TRBD2
SASRGAYEQY
>TRBJ2-1|TRBV10-2|TRBD2
ASRAGSGRAINEQF
>TRBJ1-5|TRBV18|NA
ASSPRTASNQPQH